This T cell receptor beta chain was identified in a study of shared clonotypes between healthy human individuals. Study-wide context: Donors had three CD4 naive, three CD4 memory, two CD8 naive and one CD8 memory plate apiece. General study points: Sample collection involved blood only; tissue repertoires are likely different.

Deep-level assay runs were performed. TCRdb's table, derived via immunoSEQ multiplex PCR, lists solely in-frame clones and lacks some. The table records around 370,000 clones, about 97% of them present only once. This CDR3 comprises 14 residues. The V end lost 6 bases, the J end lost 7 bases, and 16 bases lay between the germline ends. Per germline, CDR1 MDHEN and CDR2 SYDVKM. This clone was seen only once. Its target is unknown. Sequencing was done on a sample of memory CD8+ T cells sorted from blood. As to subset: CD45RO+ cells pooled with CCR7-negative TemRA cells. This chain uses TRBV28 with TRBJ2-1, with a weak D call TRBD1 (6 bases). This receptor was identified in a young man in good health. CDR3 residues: CASSLGGPRNEQFF. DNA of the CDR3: TGTGCCAGCAGCCTAGGGGGACCGAGAAATGAGCAGTTCTTC. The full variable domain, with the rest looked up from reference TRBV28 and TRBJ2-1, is DVKVTQSSRYLVKRTGEKVFLECVQDMDHENMFWYRQDPGLGLRLIYFSYDVKMKEKGDIPEGYSVSREKKERFSLILESASTNQTSMYLCASSLGGPRNEQFFGPGTRLTVL.